The 16 T cell receptor beta chains below come from one sample, sequenced in a study of siplizumab effects on memory and regulatory T cells. This table comes from immunoSEQ multiplex PCR, and its TCRdb copy is limited to in-frame clones, with some not included. In the table there are tens of thousands of clones, 93% of which are singletons. Sequencing was carried out using CD8+ T cells sorted from blood. These receptors all come from a human donor in good health.

The chain combines TRBV27 with TRBJ2-5; no clear D gene. Per germline, CDR1 MNHEY and CDR2 SMNVEV (reference sequence). V was clipped by 0 bases and J by 5 bases, with 4 bases between them. The CDR3 is made up of 12 amino acids. In DNA, the CDR3 is TGTGCCAGCAGTTTATCAGGCGAGACCCAGTACTTC. Amino acids: CASSLSGETQYF.

The chain recombines TRBV29-1 with TRBJ2-3, with unresolved D. Trimming removed 2 bases at V and 2 bases at J, with 5 bases between. The germline V gene encodes CDR1 SQVTM and CDR2 ANQGSEA. The CDR3 runs to 12 residues. CDR3 protein: CSVEFYTDTQYF. CDR3 nucleotide sequence: TGCAGCGTTGAATTCTACACAGATACGCAGTATTTT.

This chain joins TRBV6-5 and TRBJ2-1; 8 nucleotides line up with TRBD2. The CDR3 contains 14 residues. Trimming took 0 bases from V and 7 from J; bases not matched to a gene: 2. CDR1 and CDR2 (germline): MNHEY, SVGAGI. The CDR3 is CASSYSASGNEQFF. Here the CDR3 DNA reads TGTGCCAGCAGTTACTCGGCTAGCGGGAATGAGCAGTTCTTC.

V gene TRBV6-5 combines with J gene TRBJ1-2; no definite D call. V lost 0 bases, J lost 4 bases, and 12 bases lay in between. This CDR3 is 15 amino acids long. CDR1 is MNHEY and CDR2 is SVGAGI in the germline V gene. The CDR3 sequence is CASSYSEGWGYGYTF. The CDR3 coding sequence is TGTGCCAGCAGTTACTCCGAGGGTTGGGGCTATGGCTACACCTTC.

The gene calls are TRBV5-4 and TRBJ1-2, with D tentatively TRBD1 (6 bases). The CDR3 runs 14 residues. The germline V gene encodes CDR1 SGHNT and CDR2 YYREEE (reference sequence). The V and J ends lost 1 base and 8 bases respectively, with 15 bases between them. The CDR3 reads CASSLFWDNEGYTF. For the CDR3, the DNA is TGTGCCAGCAGCTTGTTTTGGGACAATGAAGGCTACACCTTC.

The sample holds many counts of this clone. This sequence joins TRBV5-4 and TRBJ2-3; D is undetermined. From germline, CDR1 is SGHNT and CDR2 YYREEE (reference sequence). This CDR3 is 12 amino acids long. V shed 3 bases and J shed 0 bases, with 2 bases lying between them. CDR3: CASSSSTDTQYF. CDR3 sequence (DNA): TGTGCCAGCAGCTCGAGCACAGATACGCAGTATTTT.

In DNA form, the CDR3 reads TGTGCCAGCAGCAAAGTTCCGGGGGGAGGGCCGAGCACAGATACGCAGTATTTT. It is translated as CASSKVPGGGPSTDTQYF. The rearrangement links TRBV21-1 to TRBJ2-3; the table's D call TRBD2 went unverified against the DNA. TRBV21-1 is recorded as a pseudogene. The CDR3 is made up of 18 amino acids.

V is TRBV13 and J is TRBJ2-3; D is undetermined. The CDR3 totals 16 residues. Trimming took off 2 bases at V and 0 bases at J, with 12 bases between the two ends. The germline V gene has CDR1 PRHDT and CDR2 FYEKMQ (reference sequence). The CDR3 loop reads CASSLSSSGSTDTQYF. The CDR3 bases are TGTGCCAGCAGCTTAAGTTCGTCAGGCAGCACAGATACGCAGTATTTT.

This chain uses TRBV13 with TRBJ1-2, with TRBD1 identical over 10 bases. V lost 9 bases to trimming and J lost 7 bases; unmatched junction nucleotides: 2. Germline V gene lookup returns CDR1 PRHDT and CDR2 FYEKMQ (reference sequence). The CDR3 length is 11 residues. Written as DNA, the CDR3 is TGTGCCAGTGGGACAGGGGTTGGCTACACCTTC. It encodes CASGTGVGYTF. Together with reference TRBV13 and TRBJ1-2, the CDR3 gives the full variable domain: AAGVIQSPRHLIKEKRETATLKCYPIPRHDTVYWYQQGPGQDPQFLISFYEKMQSDKGSIPDRFSAQQFSDYHSELNMSSLELGDSALYFCASGTGVGYTFGSGTRLTVV.

J is TRBJ2-1 and V is TRBV7-6, with D maybe TRBD2 (6 bases). Looked up from germline, CDR1 is SGHVS and CDR2 is FNYEAQ. This CDR3 is 16 amino acids long. Trimming left V 5 bases short and J 2 bases short, with 16 bases between. Here the CDR3 DNA reads TGTGCCAGCAGCCTTGGGATAGCGGTGCCCTACAATGAGCAGTTCTTC. This gives the protein CASSLGIAVPYNEQFF.

The gene calls are TRBV6-1 and TRBJ2-1; D is undetermined. The ends were cut back, 8 bases at V and 1 base at J, with 12 bases in the middle. CDR1 and CDR2 (germline): MNHNS, SASEGT. CDR3 size: 14 residues. The CDR3: CASLETVSYNEQFF. Written as DNA, the CDR3 is TGTGCCAGCCTCGAAACCGTGTCCTACAATGAGCAGTTCTTC.

The table lists this clone with a count of one. J is TRBJ2-1 and V is TRBV5-6; 9 nucleotides line up with TRBD2. CDR1 is SGHDT and CDR2 is YYEEEE in the germline V gene. The junction had 10 bases not matched to a gene; V was cut back by 4 bases and J by 5 bases. CDR3 length: 16 amino acids. In nucleotides, the CDR3 is TGTGCCAGCAGCGCTGGCGGGGTAGCGGGAGACAATGAGCAGTTCTTC. Protein sequence: CASSAGGVAGDNEQFF.

V usage is TRBV21-1 and J usage is TRBJ1-2; TRBD1 is the table's D call, not checked against the DNA. TRBV21-1 is a recognized pseudogene. The CDR3 contains 16 residues. The CDR3 DNA reads TGTGCCAGCAGCACTTGGACAGGGGGTAGCGACTATGGCTACACCTTC. Encoded protein: CASSTWTGGSDYGYTF.

This clone was picked up one time. The chain recombines TRBV18 with TRBJ2-5, with no clear D. The V end lost 0 bases, the J end lost 7 bases, and 18 bases lay between the germline ends. The CDR3 totals 16 residues. The germline V gene encodes CDR1 KGHSH and CDR2 LQKENI. The CDR3 is CASSPPTRSVEGTQYF. The DNA of the CDR3 is TGTGCCAGCTCACCACCGACCCGTTCGGTTGAAGGGACCCAGTACTTC.

In DNA, the CDR3 is TGTGCCAGTAGTTATGGACGGGGTAACTATGGCTACACCTTC. Translated, it gives CASSYGRGNYGYTF. This chain connects TRBV19 to TRBJ1-2, with D hard to call. V lost 5 bases and J lost 1, with 11 bases in between. The V gene's germline CDR1 is LNHDA and CDR2 SQIVND (reference sequence). CDR3 length: 14 amino acids.

This chain links TRBV5-6 with TRBJ1-1; D is possibly TRBD1 (5 bases). V was clipped by 1 base and J by 3 bases, with 10 bases between them. There are 14 residues in the CDR3. CDR1 is SGHDT, CDR2 YYEEEE, per germline. In DNA form, the CDR3 reads TGTGCCAGCAGCTTGTCCAGGGCAGACACTGAAGCTTTCTTT. Translating gives CASSLSRADTEAFF. Full variable domain (outside the CDR3, taken from reference TRBV5-6 and TRBJ1-1): DAGVTQSPTHLIKTRGQQVTLRCSPKSGHDTVSWYQQALGQGPQFIFQYYEEEERQRGNFPDRFSGHQFPNYSSELNVNALLLGDSALYLCASSLSRADTEAFFGQGTRLTVV.